The sequence of this TCR beta chain was determined in a study of T cell repertoires in cytomegalovirus infection. Via MiXCR, TCRdb re-called the reads, giving one row per CDR3 protein. The data show about 150,000 distinct CDR3 sequences, with 20% to 30% seen just once and roughly 9.8% held by the top ten. Study results and limitations: Individuals carrying CMV plus the relevant HLA were identified by cumulative frequency of public TCR beta families.

This clonotype has a count of ten or more. The antigen is unknown. Germline V gene data show CDR1 as KGHSH and CDR2 as LQKENI. The CDR3 loop spans 14 amino acids. Between the trimmed V and J ends, which lost 2 bases and 0 bases, there was a span of 7 bases. J is TRBJ1-1 and V is TRBV18, with D uncertain. Sequencing used PBMCs. The sequence derives from a human donor in good health (CMV status not recorded). Some clones in this sample may be carry-over from other donors' samples. The CDR3 DNA follows: TGTGCCAGCTCACCATCTGGGTTGAACACTGAAGCTTTCTTT. Its translation is CASSPSGLNTEAFF.